This T cell receptor (beta chain) was recorded in a study of a mutant IDH1 vaccine in newly diagnosed glioma. Turning to the study itself: Treated patients comprised about 60% males and approximately 38% females, mean age approximately 42 years. The study, taken as a whole, reports: It was approximately 92% of patients that developed vaccine-induced immune responses.

Sample time point: baseline, week 1 (first vaccination visit). The treatment denotes: pre-vaccination baseline after standard-of-care therapy. Of note for this clone: Its antigen is currently unknown.

Here immunoSEQ multiplex PCR was the method, and the copy in TCRdb shows in-frame clones only, minus some. The sample includes around 92,000 clones, around 90% of them seen just once. V lost 4 bases to trimming and J lost 5 bases, with 18 bases between them. Germline CDR1 is SGHRS and CDR2 is YFSETQ. CDR3 size: 15 residues. The chain joins TRBV5-1 to TRBJ2-5, with D perhaps matching TRBD1 (6 bases). The sequencing used PBMCs, collected from a glioma patient treated with radiotherapy, temozolomide or both. This clonotype was obtained from a woman between 50 and 59 years old with glioma. CDR3 nucleotides: TGCGCCAGCAGCGGGGGCCCATCGACTAAGGAGACCCAGTACTTC. It translates to CASSGGPSTKETQYF. The full variable domain, its missing parts supplied by reference TRBV5-1 and TRBJ2-5, is KAGVTQTPRYLIKTRGQQVTLSCSPISGHRSVSWYQQTPGQGLQFLFEYFSETQRNKGNFPGRFSGRQFSNSRSEMNVSTLELGDSALYLCASSGGPSTKETQYFGPGTRLLVL.